These T cell receptor beta chains were read from a single sample in a study of Graves' ophthalmopathy and Graves' hyperthyroidism. Each CDR3 protein is one row after TCRdb ran MiXCR on the multiplex PCR reads. Of a few hundred thousand distinct CDR3 sequences in the sample, 17% were seen once. The specimen sequenced was peripheral blood. The source of these receptors is an adult man with Graves' ophthalmopathy. CDR3s include the opening cysteine and the closing phenylalanine or tryptophan. D genes are given only for firm matches. Size is stated for part of the rows, as once, few or many counts, or as a class when the clone is expanded.

TRBD1,TRBV20-1,TRBJ1-6,many,TGCAGTGCTAGAGGGGACAGGGAAGGCTCACCCCTCCACTTT,CSARGDREGSPLHF
TRBD1,TRBV19,TRBJ1-5,many,TGTGCCAGTAGTAGAGAGACAGGGATCCGCAATCAGCCCCAGCATTTT,CASSRETGIRNQPQHF
.,TRBV6-2/TRBV6-3,TRBJ1-1,.,TGTGCCAGCAGAACGGGCAGGGCGTTGGTGTTCTTT,CASRTGRALVFF
TRBD1,TRBV5-1,TRBJ1-2,many,TGCGCCAGCAGGCCAGGGACAGGGGAAGCTGGCTACACCTTC,CASRPGTGEAGYTF
.,TRBV4-1,TRBJ2-2,many,TGCGCCAGCAGCCATCCGGGGAGTCAGCGAAACACCGGGGAGCTGTTTTTT,CASSHPGSQRNTGELFF
.,TRBV18,TRBJ1-6,many,TGTGCCAGCTCACCATTCGCAGGGGAGACGACGAGTCGCCTCCACTTT,CASSPFAGETTSRLHF
TRBD2,TRBV13,TRBJ2-7,many,TGTGCCAGGAGCAAACTTGTGACTAGCGGGATGGGACCCAGCTCCTACGAGCAGTACTTC,CARSKLVTSGMGPSSYEQYF
.,TRBV28,TRBJ2-4,many,TGTGCCAGCAGTAATATGGGGGAGCTAGCCAAAAACATTCAGTACTTC,CASSNMGELAKNIQYF
.,TRBV20-1,TRBJ1-2,many,TGCAGTGCTAGAGAATCTGGGAGCAACTATGGCTACACCTTC,CSARESGSNYGYTF
TRBD2,TRBV12-3/TRBV12-4,TRBJ2-5,few,TGTGCCAGCTCGGTAGCGGGAGTCCCCGAGACCCAGTACTTC,CASSVAGVPETQYF
TRBD2,TRBV14,TRBJ2-2,many,TGTGCCAGCAGCCTCGGGACTAGCGGGAGATACACCGGGGAGCTGTTTTTT,CASSLGTSGRYTGELFF
.,TRBV7-2,TRBJ1-6,many,TGTGCCAGCAGCCTTTATCACCCCCGTGCGCCCCTCCACTTT,CASSLYHPRAPLHF
.,TRBV27,TRBJ1-1,.,TGTGCCAGCAGTTGGGACACCCGGTCTGAAGCTTTCTTT,CASSWDTRSEAFF
TRBD2,TRBV7-8,TRBJ2-7,many,TGTGCCAGCAGCGGGACTAGACTTATCTACGAGCAGTACTTC,CASSGTRLIYEQYF
.,TRBV30,TRBJ1-5,many,TGTGCCTGGAGTGGGGGGGGTTCAATTCAGCCCCAGCATTTT,CAWSGGGSIQPQHF
TRBD1,TRBV25-1,TRBJ2-5,once,TGTGCCAGCAGTGGATTCAGGACAGGTGGCAAAGAGACCCAGTACTTC,CASSGFRTGGKETQYF
.,TRBV11-2,TRBJ2-7,many,TGTGCCAGCAGCCGGGGACACTCCGGGTACGAGCAGTACTTC,CASSRGHSGYEQYF
.,TRBV30,TRBJ1-1,many,TGTGCCTGTTCACGGGAAGGGGGGATGAACACTGAAGCTTTCTTT,CACSREGGMNTEAFF
.,TRBV10-2,TRBJ2-5,many,TGCGCCAGCAGTTTCGGCTACAGGAGATCGAAACTTCAACAAGAGACCCAGTACTTC,CASSFGYRRSKLQQETQYF
.,TRBV20-1,TRBJ1-5,many,TGCAGTGCTAGGGCAGGGGATCAGCCCCAGCATTTT,CSARAGDQPQHF
TRBD1,TRBV7-8,TRBJ2-7,many,TGTGCCAGCAGCCGCCTACCGGGGAAGGGGGCGCGTGAGCAGTACTTC,CASSRLPGKGAREQYF
TRBD2,TRBV10-2,TRBJ2-5,many,TGCGCCAGCAGTGAGGGGGTAGCGGGAGAAGGAGAGACCCAGTACTTC,CASSEGVAGEGETQYF
.,TRBV6-2/TRBV6-3,TRBJ1-3,many,TGTGCCAGCCGTGACAGGACCGGAAACACCATATATTTT,CASRDRTGNTIYF
.,TRBV6-1,TRBJ2-5,many,TGTGCCAGCAGTGATTCATCGACTTACCAAGAGACCCAGTACTTC,CASSDSSTYQETQYF
.,TRBV12-3/TRBV12-4,TRBJ2-7,many,TGTGCCAGCAGCTCCACGTTGGGATATTACGAGCAGTACTTC,CASSSTLGYYEQYF
.,TRBV9,TRBJ1-1,many,TGTGCCAGCAGCGGTGGAACAGGGTTCACTGAAGCTTTCTTT,CASSGGTGFTEAFF
TRBD1,TRBV11-2,TRBJ2-5,many,TGTGCCAGCAGCCTAGGACAGGGGGCGCAAGGGACCCAGTACTTC,CASSLGQGAQGTQYF
TRBD1,TRBV6-1,TRBJ2-5,many,TGTGCCAGCAGAGAAAGACAGGGGTTTGAGACCCAGTACTTC,CASRERQGFETQYF
TRBD1,TRBV11-2,TRBJ2-2,.,TGTGCCAGCAGCTTTGACAGGGTGGACACCGGGGAGCTGTTTTTT,CASSFDRVDTGELFF
TRBD1,TRBV2,TRBJ1-1,many,TGTGCCAGCAGTGACCACAGGGGCCGGAACACTGAAGCTTTCTTT,CASSDHRGRNTEAFF
TRBD1,TRBV2,TRBJ2-7,many,TGTGCCAGCAGTGGAGGGGGCGGCTCCTACGAGCAGTACTTC,CASSGGGGSYEQYF
.,TRBV25-1,TRBJ1-6,few,TGTGCCAGCAGTGACATGGAGGGCTGGAATTCACCCCTCCACTTT,CASSDMEGWNSPLHF
.,TRBV12-3/TRBV12-4,TRBJ1-3,many,TGTGCCAGCAGGAACAGGGAAAGCTTCGTTGGAAACACCATATATTTT,CASRNRESFVGNTIYF
.,TRBV6-1,TRBJ2-5,many,TGTGCCACCGCGACCCCGAAGACCCAGTACTTC,CATATPKTQYF
TRBD1,TRBV24-1,TRBJ2-7,many,TGTGCCACCAGTGGGGACAGGGGAACGGAAGGGCAGTACTTC,CATSGDRGTEGQYF
.,TRBV11-2,TRBJ1-1,many,TGTGCCAGCAGCCCTCACAGGGTTATGAACACTGAAGCTTTCTTT,CASSPHRVMNTEAFF
.,TRBV12-3/TRBV12-4,TRBJ2-6,many,TGTGCCAGCAGGCTGGGTCCCTCTGGGGCCAACGTCCTGACTTTC,CASRLGPSGANVLTF
.,TRBV28,TRBJ1-1,many,TGTGCCAGCAGCCCGGGTGACAGGCCGAACACTGAAGCTTTCTTT,CASSPGDRPNTEAFF
.,TRBV28,TRBJ2-5,many,TGTGCCAGCAGTTTATGGGGATTGTTTTGGGGTTTGGAGACCCAGTACTTC,CASSLWGLFWGLETQYF
.,TRBV15,TRBJ2-7,.,TGTGCCACCAGCAGAGATGCGCAATACGAGCAGTACTTC,CATSRDAQYEQYF
TRBD1,TRBV28,TRBJ2-7,many,TGTGCCAGCAGTTTATATCTAAGGACAGGGAAATCCTACGAGCAGTACTTC,CASSLYLRTGKSYEQYF
TRBD2,TRBV20-1,TRBJ2-5,many,TGCAGTGCTAGATGGAACGGGGGGGCCGCGAAGACCCAGTACTTC,CSARWNGGAAKTQYF
TRBD2,TRBV28,TRBJ2-5,many,TGTGCCAGCAGTTTTTTGACTAGCGGGAGCGGGATCCGGCTCCAAGAGACCCAGTACTTC,CASSFLTSGSGIRLQETQYF